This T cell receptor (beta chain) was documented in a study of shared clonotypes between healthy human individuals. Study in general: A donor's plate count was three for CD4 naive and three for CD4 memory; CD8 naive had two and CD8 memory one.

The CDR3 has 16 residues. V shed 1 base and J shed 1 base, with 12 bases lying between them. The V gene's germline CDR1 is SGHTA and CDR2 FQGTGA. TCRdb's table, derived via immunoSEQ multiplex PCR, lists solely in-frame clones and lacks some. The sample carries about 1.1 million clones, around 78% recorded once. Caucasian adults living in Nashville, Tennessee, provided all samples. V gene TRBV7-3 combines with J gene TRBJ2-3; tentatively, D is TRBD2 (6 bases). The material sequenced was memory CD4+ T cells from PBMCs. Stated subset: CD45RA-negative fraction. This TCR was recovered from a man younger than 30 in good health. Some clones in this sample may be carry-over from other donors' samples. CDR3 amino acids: CASSLSGGIGTDTQYF. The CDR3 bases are TGTGCCAGCAGCTTAAGCGGCGGGATCGGCACAGATACGCAGTATTTT. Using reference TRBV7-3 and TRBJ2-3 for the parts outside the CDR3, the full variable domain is GAGVSQTPSNKVTEKGKYVELRCDPISGHTALYWYRQSLGQGPEFLIYFQGTGAADDSGLPNDRFFAVRPEGSVSTLKIQRTERGDSAVYLCASSLSGGIGTDTQYFGPGTRLTVL.